A selection of T cell receptor beta chains follows, all from one sample in a study of identical twins. TCRdb re-derived calls from the 5' RACE reads in MiXCR, one entry per CDR3 protein. The table has 500,000 or so distinct CDR3 sequences, 13% to 15% seen once; the top ten hold 0.95% to 1%. These same data were also listed under a study on yellow fever vaccine responses in identical twins.

The sample was CD4+ T cells sorted from blood. The receptors shown here come from a woman younger than 30 in good health. The CDR3 runs from the conserved cysteine through the conserved F or W. Fields, in order: J gene, V gene, clone size, D gene, CDR3 protein, CDR3 DNA. D genes are given only for firm matches. Only part of the rows carry a size: once, few, many, or a class if the clone is expanded.

TRBJ1-6 | TRBV20-1 | few | - | CSAQKGSSNSPLHF | TGCAGTGCCCAAAAGGGCTCCTCTAATTCACCCCTCCACTTT
TRBJ2-7 | TRBV29-1 | - | TRBD1 | CSVEDVCLNRDRDHEQYF | TGCAGCGTTGAAGATGTTTGCCTCAACCGGGACAGGGATCACGAGCAGTACTTC
TRBJ1-2 | TRBV29-1 | few | - | CSVEGGIGLSYGYTF | TGCAGCGTTGAGGGGGGGATAGGACTGAGCTATGGCTACACCTTC
TRBJ1-2 | TRBV4-3 | few | - | CASSPSIQIKGYTF | TGCGCCAGCAGCCCTTCGATCCAAATTAAGGGCTACACCTTC
TRBJ2-1 | TRBV20-1 | few | - | CSARDRSRANNEQFF | TGCAGTGCTAGAGATCGTAGCCGGGCGAACAATGAGCAGTTCTTC
TRBJ2-4 | TRBV20-1 | few | TRBD2 | CSVLLAGIQYF | TGCAGTGTCCTTCTAGCGGGTATTCAGTACTTC
TRBJ2-7 | TRBV7-2 | few | - | CASSFFGGDEQYF | TGTGCCAGCAGCTTCTTTGGCGGGGACGAGCAGTACTTC
TRBJ2-1 | TRBV5-1 | few | TRBD2 | CASSSKLAGGLDEQFF | TGCGCCAGCAGCTCGAAACTAGCGGGAGGGTTGGATGAGCAGTTCTTC
TRBJ2-5 | TRBV20-1 | few | - | CSALPSTETQYF | TGCAGTGCACTACCTAGCACAGAGACCCAGTACTTC
TRBJ2-7 | TRBV11-2 | many | TRBD1 | CASSEDSTGYHEQYF | TGTGCCAGCAGCGAAGATTCGACAGGGTACCACGAGCAGTACTTC
TRBJ2-3 | TRBV12-3/TRBV12-4 | many | - | CASSFGEFSTDTQYF | TGTGCCAGCAGTTTTGGGGAATTTAGCACAGATACGCAGTATTTT
TRBJ2-7 | TRBV5-4 | - | - | CASSLFGTSSYEQYF | TGTGCCAGCAGCTTGTTTGGCACCAGCTCCTACGAGCAGTACTTC
TRBJ2-3 | TRBV7-8 | - | - | CASRLGQHTDTQYF | TGTGCCAGCAGGCTAGGACAGCACACAGATACGCAGTATTTT
TRBJ2-5 | TRBV20-1 | few | - | CSASYRNGETQYF | TGCAGTGCTAGCTACAGAAACGGAGAGACCCAGTACTTC
TRBJ2-3 | TRBV11-2 | - | - | CASSLLGASMADTQYF | TGTGCCAGCAGCTTATTAGGGGCCTCGATGGCAGATACGCAGTATTTT
TRBJ2-1 | TRBV21-1 | - | - | CASTGLAGVNEQFF | TGTGCCAGCACCGGACTAGCGGGAGTCAATGAGCAGTTCTTC
TRBJ2-7 | TRBV29-1 | - | TRBD1 | CSVEGQGGYEQYF | TGCAGCGTTGAAGGACAGGGCGGCTACGAGCAGTACTTC
TRBJ2-1 | TRBV5-1 | - | TRBD2 | CASRQAGVAYNEQFF | TGCGCCAGCAGGCAAGCGGGAGTCGCCTACAATGAGCAGTTCTTC
TRBJ2-5 | TRBV3-1 | - | - | CASSPGAGTQYF | TGTGCCAGCAGCCCCGGAGCGGGGACCCAGTACTTC
TRBJ2-2 | TRBV12-3/TRBV12-4 | few | - | CASSYIAGGELFF | TGTGCCAGCAGTTACATTGCGGGCGGGGAGCTGTTTTTT
TRBJ1-1 | TRBV3-1 | few | - | CASSLSGGRHTEAFF | TGTGCCAGCAGCCTATCTGGAGGGAGGCACACTGAAGCTTTCTTT
TRBJ2-3 | TRBV15 | few | - | CATSPEWMGRRTDTQYF | TGTGCCACCAGCCCAGAGTGGATGGGGAGGCGAACAGATACGCAGTATTTT
TRBJ2-7 | TRBV5-1 | - | - | CASSLAGVTSAYEQYF | TGCGCCAGCAGCTTGGCAGGGGTGACTTCAGCCTACGAGCAGTACTTC
TRBJ2-1 | TRBV21-1 | - | - | CASSKGAGNSCVNEQFF | TGTGCCAGCAGCAAAGGAGCGGGGAATTCCTGCGTCAATGAGCAGTTCTTC
TRBJ2-3 | TRBV7-9 | few | TRBD1 | CASSLVGATGADTQYF | TGTGCCAGCAGCTTAGTGGGGGCCACAGGGGCAGATACGCAGTATTTT
TRBJ1-4 | TRBV28 | - | - | CASSPGGGGKKLFF | TGTGCCAGCAGCCCCGGTGGGGGTGGCAAAAAACTGTTTTTT
TRBJ2-1 | TRBV5-1 | many | - | CASSLEQGFREQFF | TGCGCCAGCAGCTTGGAACAGGGATTTCGTGAGCAGTTCTTC
TRBJ2-3 | TRBV12-3/TRBV12-4 | - | TRBD1 | CASTPGTGFTDTQYF | TGTGCCAGTACTCCCGGGACAGGGTTTACAGATACGCAGTATTTT
TRBJ2-7 | TRBV2 | - | - | CASSGDITYEQYF | TGTGCCAGCAGTGGGGACATTACCTACGAGCAGTACTTC
TRBJ2-7 | TRBV12-3/TRBV12-4 | many | - | CASSHGYEQYF | TGTGCCAGCTCCCATGGATACGAGCAGTACTTC
TRBJ2-4 | TRBV30 | - | - | CAWRGMGVNIQYF | TGTGCCTGGAGAGGGATGGGAGTGAACATTCAGTACTTC
TRBJ2-7 | TRBV7-2 | few | - | CASSQRGSIYEQYF | TGTGCCAGCAGCCAGAGGGGGAGTATTTACGAGCAGTACTTC
TRBJ2-4 | TRBV20-1 | many | - | CSSLSGSDIQYF | TGCAGCTCACTCAGTGGGTCGGACATTCAGTACTTC
TRBJ2-3 | TRBV6-1 | - | - | CASSLNRSTDTQYF | TGTGCCAGCAGTCTTAACAGAAGCACAGATACGCAGTATTTT
TRBJ2-1 | TRBV12-3/TRBV12-4 | many | TRBD2 | CASSPGGEGSDEQFF | TGTGCCAGCAGCCCCGGGGGGGAGGGGTCCGATGAGCAGTTCTTC
TRBJ2-2 | TRBV12-3/TRBV12-4 | - | - | CANRKGRLTGELFF | TGTGCCAACAGAAAAGGACGGTTAACCGGGGAGCTGTTTTTT
TRBJ2-5 | TRBV6-1 | few | - | CASSGEGVETQYF | TGTGCCAGCAGTGGAGAAGGGGTAGAGACCCAGTACTTC
TRBJ2-2 | TRBV20-1 | - | - | CSARDPSGRNTGELFF | TGCAGTGCTAGAGATCCCAGTGGCAGGAACACCGGGGAGCTGTTTTTT
TRBJ1-2 | TRBV4-1 | - | - | CASSQPPILDGKYGYTF | TGCGCCAGCAGCCAGCCCCCTATCCTGGACGGGAAATATGGCTACACCTTC
TRBJ2-7 | TRBV11-1 | few | TRBD1 | CASSFPTGGRKFSYEQYF | TGTGCCAGCAGCTTCCCGACAGGGGGACGTAAATTCTCCTACGAGCAGTACTTC
TRBJ2-3 | TRBV27 | many | - | CASGPLGSTSTDTQYF | TGTGCCAGCGGACCACTAGGGAGTACTAGCACAGATACGCAGTATTTT
TRBJ2-7 | TRBV28 | - | - | CASSSATGPFGEQYF | TGTGCCAGCAGTTCAGCGACAGGTCCTTTCGGGGAGCAGTACTTC
TRBJ2-7 | TRBV10-3 | - | - | CAISVDYEQYF | TGTGCCATCAGTGTGGACTACGAGCAGTACTTC
TRBJ2-5 | TRBV6-5 | - | - | CASSYYGTPGFETQYF | TGTGCCAGCAGTTACTATGGGACCCCAGGGTTCGAGACCCAGTACTTC
TRBJ2-7 | TRBV5-1 | - | TRBD2 | CASSLEGAGGRISYEQYF | TGCGCCAGCAGCTTGGAAGGAGCGGGGGGGCGGATATCTTACGAGCAGTACTTC
TRBJ2-7 | TRBV12-3/TRBV12-4 | few | TRBD2 | CASSRGTSGGVYEQYF | TGTGCCAGCAGCCGCGGGACTAGCGGGGGGGTTTACGAGCAGTACTTC
TRBJ2-3 | TRBV7-2 | - | - | CASSPGASVSTDTQYF | TGTGCCAGCAGCCCTGGGGCTAGCGTGAGCACAGATACGCAGTATTTT
TRBJ2-3 | TRBV15 | - | TRBD2 | CATSRELAGVPDTQYF | TGTGCCACCAGCAGAGAATTAGCGGGAGTGCCAGATACGCAGTATTTT
TRBJ1-1 | TRBV5-1 | - | TRBD1 | CASSLGLSTGGTEAFF | TGCGCCAGCAGCTTGGGGCTATCTACAGGGGGCACTGAAGCTTTCTTT
TRBJ2-7 | TRBV3-1 | - | - | CASSQVDLRNEQYF | TGTGCCAGCAGCCAAGTTGACCTACGTAACGAGCAGTACTTC
TRBJ2-7 | TRBV20-1 | few | TRBD2 | CSAPGLAGPPYEQYF | TGCAGTGCGCCTGGACTAGCGGGGCCCCCCTACGAGCAGTACTTC
TRBJ1-4 | TRBV25-1 | many | - | CASTGHDFNEKLFF | TGTGCCAGCACCGGACACGACTTTAATGAAAAACTGTTTTTT
TRBJ2-7 | TRBV5-1 | few | - | CASSTDSAWYEQYF | TGCGCCAGCAGCACAGACAGTGCTTGGTACGAGCAGTACTTC